The present entry profiles one T cell receptor (beta chain) with its context. CDR1 SGHNT and CDR2 YYREEE come from the germline V gene (reference sequence). V gave up 5 bases and J gave up 2 bases; unmatched junction bases: 4. The CDR3 covers 17 residues. The data originate from a study of blood T cell repertoires in COVID-19. Authors' methods: From reference gene primer amplification, estimates of nucleated cell counts were derived. TCRdb keeps only in-frame clones here, not all; method: immunoSEQ multiplex PCR. For V, J and clone size, that table is used; D and trimming come from the DNA. Of about 15,000 clones in the sample, around 85% are singletons; the top ten hold just under 35%.

The sequenced material came from peripheral blood. The sequence derives from a man between 65 and 80 years old in a cohort sampled during active COVID-19. This chain links TRBV5-4 with TRBJ2-2, with 15 bases matching TRBD2. The CDR3 DNA reads as TGTGCCAGCAGGCCGGGACTAGCGGGAGGAAACACCGGGGAGCTGTTTTTT. Translated, it gives CASRPGLAGGNTGELFF.